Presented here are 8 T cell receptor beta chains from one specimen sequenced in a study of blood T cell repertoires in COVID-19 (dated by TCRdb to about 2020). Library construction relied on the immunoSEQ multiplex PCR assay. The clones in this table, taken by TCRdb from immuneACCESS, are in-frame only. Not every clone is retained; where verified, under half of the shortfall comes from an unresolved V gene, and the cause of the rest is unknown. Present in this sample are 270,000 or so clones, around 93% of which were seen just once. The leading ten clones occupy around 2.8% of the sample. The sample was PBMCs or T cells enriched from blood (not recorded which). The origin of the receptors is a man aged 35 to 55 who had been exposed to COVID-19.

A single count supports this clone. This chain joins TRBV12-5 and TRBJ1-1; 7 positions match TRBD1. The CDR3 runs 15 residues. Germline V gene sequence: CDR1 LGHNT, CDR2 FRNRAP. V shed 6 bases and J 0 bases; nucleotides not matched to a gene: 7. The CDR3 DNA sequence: TGTGCTAGTGGAGGTAGGGACAGATTGAACACTGAAGCTTTCTTT. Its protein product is CASGGRDRLNTEAFF.

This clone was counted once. CDR3 nucleotide sequence: TGTGCCAGCAGTGTAATCACAGGGGGAGGAAACACCATATATTTT. Protein sequence: CASSVITGGGNTIYF. The chain is built from TRBV6-1 and TRBJ1-3, with 8 nucleotides matching TRBD1. This CDR3 contains 15 residues. Germline CDR1 MNHNS, CDR2 SASEGT. V was clipped by 4 bases and J by 4 bases; unmatched bases: 6.

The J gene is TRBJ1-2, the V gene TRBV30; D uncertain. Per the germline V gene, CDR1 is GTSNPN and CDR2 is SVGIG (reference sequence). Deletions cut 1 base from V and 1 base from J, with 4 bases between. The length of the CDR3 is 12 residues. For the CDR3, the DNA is TGTGCCTGGAGTGATCATAACTATGGCTACACCTTC. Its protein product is CAWSDHNYGYTF.

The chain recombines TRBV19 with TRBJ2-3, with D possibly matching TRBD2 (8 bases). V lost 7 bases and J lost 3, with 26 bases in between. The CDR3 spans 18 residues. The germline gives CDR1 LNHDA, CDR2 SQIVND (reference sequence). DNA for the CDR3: TGTGCCAGTACGGGCAGGGGGGCCAGCGGGAGATTTACAGATACGCAGTATTTT. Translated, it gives CASTGRGASGRFTDTQYF.

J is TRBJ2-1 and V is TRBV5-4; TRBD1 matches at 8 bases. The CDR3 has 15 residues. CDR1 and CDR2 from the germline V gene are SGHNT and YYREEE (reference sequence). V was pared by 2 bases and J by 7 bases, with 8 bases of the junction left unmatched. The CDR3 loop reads CASSFLTGGMNEQFF. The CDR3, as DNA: TGTGCCAGCAGCTTCCTAACAGGGGGGATGAATGAGCAGTTCTTC.

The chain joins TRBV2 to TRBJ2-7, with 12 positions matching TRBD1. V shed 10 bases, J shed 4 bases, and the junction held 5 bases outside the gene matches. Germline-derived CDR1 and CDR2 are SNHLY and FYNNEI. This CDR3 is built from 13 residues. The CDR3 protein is CATAGQGAYEQYF. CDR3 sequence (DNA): TGTGCCACCGCGGGACAGGGGGCATACGAGCAGTACTTC.

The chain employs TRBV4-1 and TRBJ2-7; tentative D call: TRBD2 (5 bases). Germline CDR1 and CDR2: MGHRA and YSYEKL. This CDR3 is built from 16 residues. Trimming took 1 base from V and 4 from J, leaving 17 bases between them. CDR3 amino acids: CASSQGRGRGEYEQYF. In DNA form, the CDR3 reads TGCGCCAGCAGCCAAGGGAGAGGGAGAGGCGAATACGAGCAGTACTTC.

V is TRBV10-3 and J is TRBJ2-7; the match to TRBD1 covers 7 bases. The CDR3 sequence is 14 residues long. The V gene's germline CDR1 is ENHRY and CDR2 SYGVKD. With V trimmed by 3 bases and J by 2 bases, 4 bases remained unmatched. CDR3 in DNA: TGTGCCATCAGTGAACAGGGGCGTACCTACGAGCAGTACTTC. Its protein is CAISEQGRTYEQYF.